The 25 T cell receptor beta chains presented below share a single source sample, sequenced in a study of T cells in Graves' hyperthyroidism and ophthalmopathy. Researchers took RNA transcripts and amplified the TCR beta CDR3 regions from them. Using the HTBI primer set, a first-round RT-PCR was run on the TCR CDR3. Each CDR3 protein is one row after TCRdb ran MiXCR on the multiplex PCR reads. The table has fewer than 600,000 distinct CDR3 sequences, around 15% seen once. The sequencing input was blood. These receptor sequences come from a woman in her 40s with Graves' hyperthyroidism.

This clonotype turned up a few times. The chain has TRBV2 and TRBJ1-6, with D perhaps TRBD1 (5 bases). Per the germline V gene, CDR1 is SNHLY and CDR2 is FYNNEI. V was pared by 3 bases and J by 8 bases, with 14 bases between. The CDR3 covers 15 residues. For the CDR3, the DNA is TGTGCCAGCAGTGATCAGGGTGCGAGGGATTCACCCCTCCACTTT. It codes for CASSDQGARDSPLHF.

This clonotype was seen many times. The gene calls are TRBV7-9 and TRBJ2-3; TRBD2 agrees at 7 bases. Germline V gives CDR1 SEHNR, CDR2 FQNEAQ (reference sequence). J gave up 5 bases and V 2 bases, and 10 bases lay outside the gene matches. The CDR3 has 16 residues. CDR3 sequence (DNA): TGTGCCAGCAGCTTAAAACCCGCGGGAGTCGGAGATACGCAGTATTTT. The encoded protein is CASSLKPAGVGDTQYF.

This clonotype was seen many times. This rearrangement joins TRBV2 to TRBJ2-1; a possible D gene is TRBD2 (6 bases). The CDR3 is 14 amino acids. Germline V gene data show CDR1 as SNHLY and CDR2 as FYNNEI. V was clipped by 2 bases and J by 7 bases, with 12 bases between them. The CDR3 DNA follows: TGTGCCAGCAGTGAATTCACTAGCTTGAATGAGCAGTTCTTC. Translation gives CASSEFTSLNEQFF.

This clonotype was recorded a few times. With a much larger clone just one base away, this may be a read error. The V gene is TRBV11-2, the J gene TRBJ2-1; D perhaps matches TRBD2 (5 bases). CDR3 length equals 11 residues. Germline V lookup: CDR1 SGHAT, CDR2 FQNNGV. CDR3 DNA sequence: TGTACCAGCGGACGAACCGATGAGCAGTTCTTC. Encoded protein: CTSGRTDEQFF.

The V gene is TRBV19, the J gene TRBJ1-1; D call uncertain. Trimming took off 5 bases at V and 1 base at J, with 14 bases between the two ends. The CDR3 contains 15 residues. Germline-derived CDR1 and CDR2 are LNHDA and SQIVND (reference sequence). The CDR3 sequence: CASSAPTGPNTEAFF. The CDR3 bases are TGTGCCAGTAGTGCCCCCACCGGACCGAACACTGAAGCTTTCTTT.

This clonotype has more than one count but fewer than ten. The chain joins TRBV9 to TRBJ2-2; tentative D call: TRBD2 (6 bases). The V end was cut by 4 bases, the J end by 3 bases, with 16 bases between. The CDR3 covers 16 residues. The germline V gene encodes CDR1 SGDLS and CDR2 YYNGEE. CDR3 in amino acids: CASSRSLGGDTGELFF. The CDR3 bases are TGTGCCAGCAGCCGAAGTTTGGGAGGCGACACCGGGGAGCTGTTTTTT.

This clonotype was observed many times. The chain uses TRBV3-1 and TRBJ1-2; D remains unclear. The CDR3 runs to 12 residues. With 0 bases removed from V and 7 bases from J, the gap between germline ends came to 6 bases. From germline, CDR1 is LGHDT and CDR2 YNNKEL (reference sequence). The CDR3 region is CASSQDGFGYTF. The CDR3 bases are TGTGCCAGCAGCCAAGACGGTTTTGGCTACACCTTC.

V gene TRBV29-1 combines with J gene TRBJ2-7; 10 positions agree with TRBD2. This CDR3 has 13 amino acids. Germline CDR1 and CDR2: SQVTM and ANQGSEA. Trimming took 7 bases from V and 9 from J; bases not matched to a gene: 12. CDR3 protein: CSADPSGSRGQYF. The CDR3 DNA reads TGCAGCGCTGACCCTAGCGGGAGTAGGGGGCAGTACTTC.

The V and J genes are TRBV6-1 and TRBJ2-3; 9 positions agree with TRBD2. The germline CDR1 and CDR2 sequences are MNHNS and SASEGT. The CDR3 is made up of 17 amino acids. The ends lost 7 bases at V and 3 bases at J; junction bases unmatched: 14. CDR3 coding DNA: TGTGCCAGCAACCTTCCGACGATAGCGGGAGCAACAGATACGCAGTATTTT. Translating gives CASNLPTIAGATDTQYF.

This clonotype has a count of ten or more. The chain carries TRBV24-1 and TRBJ2-7; D remains ambiguous. The CDR3 extends over 13 amino acids. Germline values: CDR1 KGHDR, CDR2 SFDVKD. Between the trimmed V and J ends, which lost 5 bases and 1 base, there was a span of 8 bases. CDR3 nucleotide sequence: TGTGCCACCAGTGGGGCAGGTTCCTACGAGCAGTACTTC. This translates into CATSGAGSYEQYF.

This clonotype showed up many times. The chain uses TRBV20-1 and TRBJ1-4; D is uncertain. Germline V lookup: CDR1 DFQATT, CDR2 SNEGSKA (reference sequence). V was pared by 0 bases and J by 5 bases, with 4 bases between. There are 12 residues in the CDR3. The CDR3 here is CSARDRNEKLFF. The CDR3 bases are TGCAGTGCTAGAGACAGGAATGAAAAACTGTTTTTT.

The gene calls are TRBV29-1 and TRBJ2-3; 8 nucleotides agree with TRBD1. V lost 6 bases, J lost 2 bases, and 10 bases stayed unmatched. From germline, CDR1 is SQVTM and CDR2 ANQGSEA. The CDR3 is 15 residues long. The CDR3 bases are TGCAGCGTCGTCAGGGGGCGCGGGACCACAGATACGCAGTATTTT. It yields the protein CSVVRGRGTTDTQYF.

This clonotype came up a few times. The V and J genes are TRBV20-1 and TRBJ2-3, with D possibly being TRBD2 (5 bases). The germline V and J ends were trimmed by 7 bases and 1 base, with 15 bases remaining between them. CDR3 length equals 14 residues. Per germline, CDR1 DFQATT and CDR2 SNEGSKA (reference sequence). This chain's CDR3 is CSVGPAGGTDTQYF. The DNA of the CDR3 is TGCAGTGTGGGCCCCGCGGGTGGCACAGATACGCAGTATTTT.

This clonotype appeared a single time. A much more abundant neighbour one base away suggests this may be a read error. This CDR3 fails to terminate in the conserved phenylalanine or tryptophan, so it likely reflects a read error. The chain recombines TRBV11-2 with TRBJ2-3; D is undetermined. The V and J ends lost 1 base and 0 bases respectively, with 8 bases between them. There are 15 residues in the CDR3. Germline loops: CDR1 SGHAT, CDR2 FQNNGV. The CDR3 spells CASSLVGSSTDTQYI. The CDR3, as DNA: TGTGCCAGCAGCTTAGTCGGGTCTAGCACAGATACGCAGTATATT.

This clonotype was observed at least ten times. V is TRBV9 and J is TRBJ1-4; 7 bases are shared with TRBD1. This CDR3 has 15 residues. The germline V gene has CDR1 SGDLS and CDR2 YYNGEE. Germline trimming cut 3 bases from V and 8 bases from J; bases unmatched to any gene: 10. The CDR3 spells CASSAEQGQGEKLFF. In DNA, the CDR3 is TGTGCCAGCAGCGCCGAACAGGGGCAGGGGGAAAAACTGTTTTTT.

This clonotype appeared many times. The chain couples TRBV20-1 to TRBJ2-1; D not certain. This CDR3 comprises 14 residues. V was clipped by 5 bases and J by 0 bases, with 11 bases between them. The V gene's germline CDR1 is DFQATT and CDR2 SNEGSKA (reference sequence). This CDR3 reads CSALELSSYNEQFF. CDR3 nucleotides: TGCAGTGCTCTGGAGCTGAGCTCCTACAATGAGCAGTTCTTC.

This clonotype was picked up many times. The V and J genes are TRBV6-1 and TRBJ2-7; 8 positions match TRBD1. Germline CDR1 MNHNS, CDR2 SASEGT. The CDR3 runs 13 residues. J was trimmed by 6 bases and V by 4 bases; bases with no gene match: 5. CDR3 in DNA: TGTGCCAGCAGTGGGACAGGGTCTGGCGAGCAGTACTTC. Residues: CASSGTGSGEQYF.

This clonotype was seen repeatedly, ten times or more. This chain links TRBV28 with TRBJ2-5; D gene unclear. Germline-derived CDR1 and CDR2 are MDHEN and SYDVKM. The CDR3 length is 14 residues. V was shortened by 7 bases and J by 1 base, with 13 bases between the two germline ends. CDR3 amino acids: CASTISTLQETQYF. CDR3 DNA: TGTGCCAGCACCATTTCGACCCTCCAAGAGACCCAGTACTTC. Full variable domain (rest looked up from reference TRBV28 and TRBJ2-5): DVKVTQSSRYLVKRTGEKVFLECVQDMDHENMFWYRQDPGLGLRLIYFSYDVKMKEKGDIPEGYSVSREKKERFSLILESASTNQTSMYLCASTISTLQETQYFGPGTRLLVL.

At least ten counts were recorded for this clonotype. The chain links TRBV3-1 to TRBJ2-3; D perhaps matches TRBD1 (6 bases). V lost 4 bases and J lost 0, with 14 bases in between. This CDR3 contains 16 residues. Per the germline V gene, CDR1 is LGHDT and CDR2 is YNNKEL (reference sequence). The CDR3 sequence: CASSRQAIRSTDTQYF. As DNA, the CDR3 is TGTGCCAGCAGCCGACAGGCCATTCGTAGCACAGATACGCAGTATTTT.

Many counts were recorded for this clonotype. This sequence joins TRBV12-5 and TRBJ2-1; 9 positions match TRBD1. V lost 2 bases and J lost 3; bases outside the gene matches: 2. CDR3 length: 15 amino acids. Per the germline V gene, CDR1 is LGHNT and CDR2 is FRNRAP. The DNA for the CDR3 is TGTGCTAGTGGTTTGCGACAGGGGGGCTACAATGAGCAGTTCTTC. It translates to CASGLRQGGYNEQFF. The full variable domain, completed using reference TRBV12-5 and TRBJ2-1, is DARVTQTPRHKVTEMGQEVTMRCQPILGHNTVFWYRQTMMQGLELLAYFRNRAPLDDSGMPKDRFSAEMPDATLATLKIQPSEPRDSAVYFCASGLRQGGYNEQFFGPGTRLTVL.

The chain uses TRBV10-3 and TRBJ1-6, with a weak D call TRBD1 (6 bases). The germline gives CDR1 ENHRY, CDR2 SYGVKD. The CDR3 length is 15 residues. V dropped 4 bases and J dropped 10 bases, with 17 bases sitting between them. This chain's CDR3 is CAISGGGQDGSPLHF. DNA for the CDR3: TGTGCCATCAGTGGCGGGGGGCAGGATGGATCACCCCTCCACTTT.

V gene TRBV19 combines with J gene TRBJ1-4, with a weak D call TRBD1 (5 bases). This CDR3 region has 15 residues. The V gene lost 5 bases and the J gene lost 8 bases, with 18 bases spanning the gap. Per the germline V gene, CDR1 is LNHDA and CDR2 is SQIVND (reference sequence). CDR3 nucleotide sequence: TGTGCCAGTAGTGCCGGGACGCAGTTTGGCGAAAAACTGTTTTTT. This sequence encodes CASSAGTQFGEKLFF.

The sample holds a few counts of this clonotype. V usage is TRBV30 and J usage is TRBJ2-4; D remains ambiguous. The CDR3 is 12 residues long. Germline V lookup: CDR1 GTSNPN, CDR2 SVGIG (reference sequence). V was pared by 2 bases and J by 7 bases, with 9 bases between. The chain's CDR3 is CAWSSVGNIQYF. In nucleotides, the CDR3 is TGTGCCTGGAGTAGTGTGGGGAACATTCAGTACTTC.

At least ten counts were recorded for this clonotype. This sequence joins TRBV28 and TRBJ2-5, with TRBD1 as a possible D gene (6 bases). With 7 bases removed from V and 1 base from J, the gap between germline ends came to 13 bases. The CDR3 totals 14 residues. Germline assignment: CDR1 MDHEN and CDR2 SYDVKM. CDR3 bases: TGTGCCAGCAAGAAAGGACAGATCCAAGAGACCCAGTACTTC. Its translation: CASKKGQIQETQYF.

This clonotype occurred many times. The J gene is TRBJ2-5, the V gene TRBV11-2; D is tentatively TRBD1 or TRBD2 (5 bases each). CDR1 SGHAT and CDR2 FQNNGV come from the germline V gene. The germline V and J ends were trimmed by 1 base and 2 bases, with 11 bases remaining between them. The CDR3 is made up of 15 amino acids. The CDR3 nucleotides are TGTGCCAGCAGCTTAGTCCTGGGGGAGCAAGAGACCCAGTACTTC. Protein sequence: CASSLVLGEQETQYF.